This passage covers 26 T cell receptor beta chains from one sample sequenced in a study of T cells after yellow fever vaccination. Each CDR3 protein gets one entry after TCRdb re-called the 5' RACE reads with MiXCR. Of about 340,000 distinct CDR3 sequences in the sample, about 12% were seen once. The input for sequencing was CD4+ T cells sorted from PBMCs, taken 15 days after the yellow fever booster vaccination. The receptors originated from a young man who received the YFV17D yellow fever vaccine.

The V gene is TRBV6-5, the J gene TRBJ1-1; D remains unclear. Deletions cut 10 bases from V and 2 bases from J, with 14 bases between. The CDR3 covers 13 residues. Germline assignment: CDR1 MNHEY and CDR2 SVGAGI. CDR3 DNA sequence: TGTGCCATCCAAGATAGGGATAACACTGAAGCTTTCTTT. Translating gives CAIQDRDNTEAFF.

This clonotype was observed a handful of times. This chain connects TRBV3-1 to TRBJ1-3; no reliable D call. Germline V gene data show CDR1 as LGHDT and CDR2 as YNNKEL (reference sequence). The CDR3 covers 12 residues. The V end lost 5 bases, the J end lost 4 bases, and 6 bases lay between the germline ends. In DNA form, the CDR3 reads TGTGCCAGCAGCATGCAGGGAAACACCATATATTTT. Protein product: CASSMQGNTIYF.

The V call is TRBV7-2, the J call TRBJ1-5; no reliable D call. The CDR3 extends over 13 amino acids. Germline CDR1 and CDR2: SGHTA and FQGNSA. Deletions cut 5 bases from V and 7 bases from J, with 12 bases between. CDR3 in amino acids: CASSIGREQPQHF. The DNA for the CDR3 is TGTGCCAGCAGCATCGGGAGGGAACAGCCCCAGCATTTT.

This clonotype was counted ten times or more. The J gene is TRBJ2-7, the V gene TRBV29-1; no firm D call. Trimming pared 1 base from V and 7 bases from J, leaving 11 bases between. Germline CDR1 reads SQVTM; CDR2 reads ANQGSEA. This CDR3 is built from 12 residues. In DNA form, the CDR3 reads TGCAGCGTTGAAGGACGATCTCTGGAGCAGTACTTC. Protein: CSVEGRSLEQYF.

This clonotype was recorded a few times. This chain joins TRBV20-1 and TRBJ1-5, with TRBD1 matching over 9 bases. Trimming cost V 5 bases and J 1 base; bases outside gene matches: 6. The CDR3 extends over 15 amino acids. CDR1 is DFQATT, CDR2 SNEGSKA, per germline (reference sequence). DNA for the CDR3: TGCAGTGCTCAAAGGACAGGGGACAGCAATCAGCCCCAGCATTTT. Translated, it gives CSAQRTGDSNQPQHF.

This chain connects TRBV7-2 to TRBJ2-3; D is unresolved. There are 13 residues in the CDR3. Trimming pared 0 bases from V and 8 bases from J, leaving 9 bases between. Germline values: CDR1 SGHTA, CDR2 FQGNSA. This CDR3 reads CASSLAGARTQYF. CDR3 coding DNA: TGTGCCAGCAGCTTAGCAGGTGCCCGTACGCAGTATTTT.

This clonotype appeared many times. This sequence joins TRBV3-1 and TRBJ2-5, with D tentatively TRBD2 (5 bases). There are 16 residues in the CDR3. The V end was cut by 4 bases, the J end by 0 bases, with 15 bases between. Looked up from germline, CDR1 is LGHDT and CDR2 is YNNKEL (reference sequence). CDR3 loop: CASSLRTDSYQETQYF. DNA of the CDR3: TGTGCCAGCAGCCTGAGGACGGACTCGTACCAAGAGACCCAGTACTTC.

In this sample, this clonotype turned up a few times. The rearrangement links TRBV5-1 to TRBJ1-2; possible D gene TRBD1, 5 bases. The germline CDR1 and CDR2 sequences are SGHRS and YFSETQ. The CDR3 extends over 14 amino acids. V was trimmed by 7 bases and J by 3 bases, leaving 16 bases between them. CDR3 nucleotides: TGCGCCAGCGCCGACCTCCGGGGGGACTATGGCTACACCTTC. Amino acid sequence: CASADLRGDYGYTF.

This clonotype turned up a few times. The V call is TRBV11-2, the J call TRBJ2-7; 7 nucleotides agree with TRBD1. The CDR3 is 14 residues long. Unmatched junction bases numbered 10, after V lost 1 base and J lost 10 bases. The germline V gene has CDR1 SGHAT and CDR2 FQNNGV. This CDR3 reads CASSLGTGGSEQYV. Written as DNA, the CDR3 is TGTGCCAGCAGCTTAGGGACAGGCGGTAGTGAACAGTACGTC.

This clonotype has at least ten counts. CDR3 DNA sequence: TGTGCCAGCAGTGAAACTAGCGGGGGCGAGACCCAGTACTTC. Its protein is CASSETSGGETQYF. The chain employs TRBV6-1 and TRBJ2-5; TRBD2 agrees at 11 bases. Germline trimming cut 2 bases from V and 5 bases from J; bases unmatched to any gene: 1. Germline-derived CDR1 and CDR2 are MNHNS and SASEGT. The CDR3 has 14 residues.

The table lists this clonotype with a few counts. The genes are TRBV5-1 and TRBJ2-3; TRBD1 agrees at 10 bases. The CDR3 is 14 amino acids. After removal of 3 bases from V and 5 bases from J, the junction contained 3 bases not matched to a gene. The germline CDR1 and CDR2 sequences are SGHRS and YFSETQ. The CDR3 DNA reads TGCGCCAGCAGCTGGGGACAGGGGAAAGATACGCAGTATTTT. It codes for CASSWGQGKDTQYF.

This chain joins TRBV5-1 and TRBJ1-4; D is uncertain. The CDR3 is 14 residues long. The ends were cut back, 5 bases at V and 1 base at J, with 9 bases in the middle. Germline V gives CDR1 SGHRS, CDR2 YFSETQ. CDR3 coding DNA: TGCGCCAGCAGTACTGGGAGAACTAATGAAAAACTGTTTTTT. This translates into CASSTGRTNEKLFF. Variable domain in full (rest from reference TRBV5-1 and TRBJ1-4): KAGVTQTPRYLIKTRGQQVTLSCSPISGHRSVSWYQQTPGQGLQFLFEYFSETQRNKGNFPGRFSGRQFSNSRSEMNVSTLELGDSALYLCASSTGRTNEKLFFGSGTQLSVL.

The sample holds a few counts of this clonotype. The rearrangement uses TRBV18 and TRBJ1-2, with D possibly TRBD1 on 6 matching bases. Trimming took off 3 bases at V and 8 bases at J, with 16 bases between the two ends. Germline CDR1 is KGHSH and CDR2 is LQKENI. This CDR3 has 14 residues. CDR3 DNA: TGTGCCAGCTCACCCCGGTCAGGGGACGGGGGCTACACCTTC. It specifies CASSPRSGDGGYTF.

The chain joins TRBV7-9 to TRBJ2-2; D uncertain. Germline V lookup: CDR1 SEHNR, CDR2 FQNEAQ (reference sequence). The CDR3 loop spans 14 amino acids. Between the trimmed V and J ends, which lost 5 bases and 4 bases, there was a span of 11 bases. The chain's CDR3 is CASSNLGGTGELFF. CDR3 sequence (DNA): TGTGCCAGCAGCAACCTTGGTGGCACCGGGGAGCTGTTTTTT.

This clonotype occurred a few times. The chain uses TRBV5-4 and TRBJ2-1; TRBD2 matches 7 bases. CDR3 length: 15 residues. The junction had 11 bases not matched to a gene; V was cut back by 2 bases and J by 9 bases. Germline lookup yields CDR1 SGHNT and CDR2 YYREEE (reference sequence). The CDR3 DNA follows: TGTGCCAGCAGCTTACGGGACTACGGAGGTGGTGAGCAGTTCTTC. Translating it yields CASSLRDYGGGEQFF.

The chain carries TRBV10-3 and TRBJ1-1, with TRBD1 as a possible D gene (5 bases). With 6 bases removed from V and 7 bases from J, the gap between germline ends came to 15 bases. The CDR3 loop spans 13 amino acids. Germline assignment: CDR1 ENHRY and CDR2 SYGVKD. As DNA, the CDR3 is TGTGCCATCAGGAACGGGACTCTCGGTGAAGCTTTCTTT. The encoded protein is CAIRNGTLGEAFF.

This clonotype was detected only a few times. V is TRBV7-6 and J is TRBJ2-2; D not resolved. V was pared by 2 bases and J by 1 base, with 8 bases between. This CDR3 has 15 amino acids. CDR1 and CDR2 (germline): SGHVS, FNYEAQ. The CDR3 bases are TGTGCCAGCAGCTTAAGACCCGGGAACACCGGGGAGCTGTTTTTT. Its translation: CASSLRPGNTGELFF.

The chain employs TRBV6-5 and TRBJ1-5; D gene unclear. The CDR3 is 15 residues long. The V end lost 3 bases, the J end lost 7 bases, and 16 bases lay between the germline ends. Germline V gene data show CDR1 as MNHEY and CDR2 as SVGAGI. DNA for the CDR3: TGTGCCAGCAGTTATGGCCTCCATAGCGGCCAGCCCCAGCATTTT. This sequence encodes CASSYGLHSGQPQHF.

This clonotype was detected only a few times. This rearrangement joins TRBV3-1 to TRBJ2-5; possibly TRBD1 or TRBD2 for D (5 bases each). The CDR3 sequence is 14 residues long. CDR1 LGHDT and CDR2 YNNKEL come from the germline V gene (reference sequence). V lost 3 bases and J 5 bases, leaving 13 bases between the germline ends. The CDR3 DNA reads as TGTGCCAGCAGCCATGAGGGGCGACGGGAGACCCAGTACTTC. Its protein product is CASSHEGRRETQYF.

The rearrangement joins TRBV6-2 or TRBV6-3 to TRBJ1-5, with D maybe TRBD1 (5 bases). Germline loops: CDR1 MNHEY, CDR2 SVGEGT. With 7 bases removed from V and 0 bases from J, the gap between germline ends came to 10 bases. CDR3 length: 14 amino acids. DNA for the CDR3: TGTGCCAGCACGGGGGGGAATAGCAATCAGCCCCAGCATTTT. This translates into CASTGGNSNQPQHF.

This clonotype appeared a few times. The chain is built from TRBV25-1 and TRBJ1-1; D ambiguous. The V end was cut by 7 bases, the J end by 6 bases, with 18 bases between. There are 14 residues in the CDR3. Germline loops: CDR1 MGHDK, CDR2 SYGVNS. The CDR3 DNA sequence: TGTGCCAGCACCCGAACAGCGGGAGCCTCTGAAGCTTTCTTT. It codes for CASTRTAGASEAFF.

This clonotype was detected a few times. The V and J genes are TRBV25-1 and TRBJ1-2; D is possibly TRBD1 (5 bases). The CDR3 has 13 residues. Germline lookup yields CDR1 MGHDK and CDR2 SYGVNS. Trimming cost V 8 bases and J 8 bases, with 18 bases left between them. The CDR3 reads CASWGTETMGYTF. The CDR3 nucleotides are TGTGCCAGCTGGGGCACAGAGACTATGGGCTACACCTTC.

This clonotype was recorded a few times. V is TRBV5-5 and J is TRBJ2-3; 8 nucleotides match TRBD1. The CDR3 has 20 residues. The germline V gene encodes CDR1 SGHKS and CDR2 YYEKEE (reference sequence). J gave up 0 bases and V 4 bases, and 19 bases lay outside the gene matches. The CDR3 protein is CASSMRRPGQVLDSTDTQYF. The CDR3 region has the DNA TGTGCCAGCAGCATGCGTAGGCCGGGACAGGTTCTTGACAGCACAGATACGCAGTATTTT.

There are many counts of this clonotype. The V gene is TRBV20-1, the J gene TRBJ2-5; D not resolved. Germline lookup yields CDR1 DFQATT and CDR2 SNEGSKA (reference sequence). The CDR3 runs 11 residues. Trimming cost V 6 bases and J 0 bases, with 5 bases left between them. The CDR3, as DNA: TGCAGTGCGCCCGACCAAGAGACCCAGTACTTC. Protein: CSAPDQETQYF.

V gene TRBV7-2 combines with J gene TRBJ1-2; D gene ambiguous. This CDR3 contains 13 residues. Trimming cost V 4 bases and J 4 bases, with 10 bases left between them. CDR1 and CDR2 from the germline V gene are SGHTA and FQGNSA. CDR3 nucleotide sequence: TGTGCCAGCAGCTCCTCGGCAGGCTATGGCTACACCTTC. As protein: CASSSSAGYGYTF. The full variable domain, with the rest looked up from reference TRBV7-2 and TRBJ1-2, is GAGVSQSPSNKVTEKGKDVELRCDPISGHTALYWYRQSLGQGLEFLIYFQGNSAPDKSGLPSDRFSAERTGGSVSTLTIQRTQQEDSAVYLCASSSSAGYGYTFGSGTRLTVV.

This rearrangement joins TRBV20-1 to TRBJ1-2; 9 nucleotides match TRBD1. Trimming cost V 3 bases and J 0 bases; bases outside gene matches: 5. Germline V gives CDR1 DFQATT, CDR2 SNEGSKA (reference sequence). This CDR3 contains 15 residues. CDR3 nucleotide sequence: TGCAGTGCTAGGAACAGGGGGCAACCTAACTATGGCTACACCTTC. Protein sequence: CSARNRGQPNYGYTF.